The 2 T cell receptor beta chains reported below all come from one sample, sequenced in a study of OX40 agonist ivuxolimab in advanced cancers. TCRdb's table, derived via immunoSEQ multiplex PCR, lists solely in-frame clones and lacks some. Of about 80,000 clones in the sample, 80% to 90% are singletons; the top ten hold 0.3% to 0.4%. The sequenced sample was CD4+ or CD8+ T cells sorted from blood, obtained in a trial of the OX40 agonist ivuxolimab. These receptors all stem from an adult with an advanced solid tumor such as melanoma, head and neck, liver or kidney cancer.

This clone was detected only a few times. The rearrangement links TRBV19 to TRBJ1-5; D is ambiguous. Germline V gene data show CDR1 as LNHDA and CDR2 as SQIVND (reference sequence). V was trimmed by 4 bases and J by 1 base, leaving 14 bases between them. The CDR3 totals 16 residues. CDR3 region: CASSKDGWSSNQPQHF. CDR3 nucleotide sequence: TGTGCCAGTAGTAAGGATGGGTGGTCGAGCAATCAGCCCCAGCATTTT.

The chain combines TRBV10-3 with TRBJ2-6; maybe TRBD2 (6 bases). Trimming took off 4 bases at V and 2 bases at J, with 15 bases between the two ends. Germline lookup yields CDR1 ENHRY and CDR2 SYGVKD. The CDR3 sequence is 17 residues long. The CDR3 loop reads CAISAGDFFPGANVLTF. The CDR3 coding sequence is TGTGCCATCAGTGCGGGGGACTTTTTCCCTGGGGCCAACGTCCTGACTTTC.